Following are 17 T cell receptor beta chains from one sample sequenced in a study of blood T cell repertoires in COVID-19 (dated by TCRdb to 2020 to 2022). The library was produced with the immunoSEQ multiplex PCR assay. TCRdb stores this immuneACCESS table with in-frame sequences only. Part of the clones is absent; in the studies checked, under half of the shortfall reflects unresolved V genes, and no reason is known for the rest. This sample has over 450,000 clones in its table, and roughly 87% of those were observed once. 0.8% to 0.9% of the sample belongs to the ten largest clones. The sample comprised peripheral blood. The receptors were sampled from a man between 18 and 35 years old with COVID-19, enrolled during active disease.

This clone was found once. The chain links TRBV11-2 to TRBJ1-2, with D perhaps TRBD1 (5 bases). This CDR3 has 14 residues. V shed 4 bases and J shed 4 bases, with 13 bases lying between them. The germline gives CDR1 SGHAT, CDR2 FQNNGV. The CDR3 DNA sequence: TGTGCCAGCAGCTCGCCGACAGCCCCCTATGGCTACACCTTC. Translation: CASSSPTAPYGYTF.

The rearrangement links TRBV11-2 to TRBJ2-5; a weak D match, TRBD1 (5 bases). The CDR3 is 14 residues long. Germline V gives CDR1 SGHAT, CDR2 FQNNGV. V was shortened by 7 bases and J by 1 base, with 13 bases between the two germline ends. In nucleotides, the CDR3 is TGTGCCAGCAATAGGGTGGGGCCCCAAGAGACCCAGTACTTC. Translation gives CASNRVGPQETQYF.

This CDR3 reads CASSQLSAELFF. CDR3 in DNA: TGTGCCAGCAGCCAATTGAGTGCGGAGCTGTTTTTT. The genes are TRBV3-1 (or the pseudogene TRBV3-2) and TRBJ2-2; no definite D call. The CDR3 sequence is 12 residues long. Germline V CDR1 and CDR2: LGHDT, YNNKEL (reference sequence). The germline V and J ends were trimmed by 2 bases and 10 bases, with 8 bases remaining between them.

The chain carries TRBV24-1 and TRBJ2-1; TRBD2 matches 9 bases. There are 16 residues in the CDR3. Germline-derived CDR1 and CDR2 are KGHDR and SFDVKD. The V gene end was trimmed by 3 bases and the J gene end by 0 bases; junction bases not matched to a gene: 2. CDR3 in amino acids: CATSDSGGSSYNEQFF. The CDR3 DNA is TGTGCCACCAGTGATAGCGGGGGGTCCTCCTACAATGAGCAGTTCTTC.

V gene TRBV2 combines with J gene TRBJ1-6; TRBD1 agrees at 8 bases. The J segment lost 9 bases and the V segment lost 3 bases, leaving 4 bases of the junction unmatched. This CDR3 contains 14 residues. Germline values: CDR1 SNHLY, CDR2 FYNNEI. Here the CDR3 reads CASSDGQGVSPLHF. The CDR3 coding sequence is TGTGCCAGCAGTGATGGACAGGGTGTTTCACCCCTCCACTTT.

On this clone: Other nucleotide sequences from this sample produce the same CDR3. The V gene is TRBV12-3 or TRBV12-4, the J gene TRBJ2-5; no firm D call. Trimming stripped 2 bases from V and 2 bases from J, with 3 bases between. This CDR3 has 12 residues. The CDR3 here is CASSLTQETQYF. The DNA of the CDR3 is TGTGCCAGCAGTTTAACACAAGAGACCCAGTACTTC.

V gene TRBV5-1 combines with J gene TRBJ1-3, with D perhaps matching TRBD1 (6 bases). Germline V gene data show CDR1 as SGHRS and CDR2 as YFSETQ. This CDR3 region has 15 residues. With 4 bases removed from V and 8 bases from J, the gap between germline ends came to 19 bases. The CDR3 DNA follows: TGCGCCAGCAGCCCAGCCTGGGGGGGGCAAGACACCATATATTTT. Translated: CASSPAWGGQDTIYF.

The rearrangement joins TRBV25-1 to TRBJ1-6; unclear D gene. In germline, CDR1 is MGHDK, CDR2 SYGVNS. Trimming pared 3 bases from V and 1 base from J, leaving 10 bases between. This CDR3 is built from 16 residues. For the CDR3, the DNA is TGTGCCAGCAGTGAGTCTGGCGGATCCTATAATTCACCCCTCCACTTT. It codes for CASSESGGSYNSPLHF.

V usage is TRBV3-1 (or the pseudogene TRBV3-2) and J usage is TRBJ2-7; D not resolved. This CDR3 is built from 12 residues. The germline V gene has CDR1 LGHDT and CDR2 YNNKEL (reference sequence). The germline V and J ends were trimmed by 5 bases and 6 bases, with 11 bases remaining between them. CDR3 DNA: TGTGCCAGCAGCTTATCCCTTTCCGAGCAGTACTTC. Amino acids: CASSLSLSEQYF.

The V gene is TRBV11-2, the J gene TRBJ2-3; TRBD1 is a possible D gene (6 bases). Germline CDR1 and CDR2: SGHAT and FQNNGV. There are 18 residues in the CDR3. The V end was cut by 3 bases, the J end by 0 bases, with 19 bases between. The CDR3 spells CASSFGPGQRTSTDTQYF. The CDR3 nucleotides are TGTGCCAGCAGCTTTGGTCCAGGACAGCGAACTAGCACAGATACGCAGTATTTT. The entire variable domain, with the rest obtained from reference TRBV11-2 and TRBJ2-3, is as follows: EAGVAQSPRYKIIEKRQSVAFWCNPISGHATLYWYQQILGQGPKLLIQFQNNGVVDDSQLPKDRFSAERLKGVDSTLKIQPAKLEDSAVYLCASSFGPGQRTSTDTQYFGPGTRLTVL.

The V and J genes are TRBV19 and TRBJ2-1, with TRBD2 as a possible D gene (6 bases). The germline V and J ends were trimmed by 6 bases and 0 bases, with 12 bases remaining between them. Per the germline V gene, CDR1 is LNHDA and CDR2 is SQIVND (reference sequence). CDR3 length: 15 amino acids. The CDR3: CASSEDGSSYNEQFF. The CDR3 DNA follows: TGTGCCAGTAGCGAGGACGGGAGCTCCTACAATGAGCAGTTCTTC.

V usage is TRBV11-3 and J usage is TRBJ2-2; D possibly corresponds to TRBD2 (5 bases). This CDR3 region has 16 residues. Germline CDR1 and CDR2: SGHNT and YENEEA. With 6 bases removed from V and 2 bases from J, the gap between germline ends came to 16 bases. The CDR3 nucleotides read TGTGCCAGCAGGGAGTATCGCGGGCTAAACACCGGGGAGCTGTTTTTT. As protein: CASREYRGLNTGELFF. Looking up the rest from reference TRBV11-3 and TRBJ2-2 gives the full variable domain: EAGVVQSPRYKIIEKKQPVAFWCNPISGHNTLYWYLQNLGQGPELLIRYENEEAVDDSQLPKDRFSAERLKGVDSTLKIQPAELGDSAVYLCASREYRGLNTGELFFGEGSRLTVL.

The rearrangement links TRBV5-6 to TRBJ2-3; 9 nucleotides align to TRBD2. CDR3 size: 17 residues. Germline V gene sequence: CDR1 SGHDT, CDR2 YYEEEE. Losses at the gene ends were 6 bases for V and 0 bases for J; bases not matched to a gene: 11. This chain's CDR3 is CASTLWVAGVSTDTQYF. The CDR3 DNA is TGTGCCAGCACCCTTTGGGTAGCGGGGGTTAGCACAGATACGCAGTATTTT. The variable domain in full, with the rest retrieved from reference TRBV5-6 and TRBJ2-3, is DAGVTQSPTHLIKTRGQQVTLRCSPKSGHDTVSWYQQALGQGPQFIFQYYEEEERQRGNFPDRFSGHQFPNYSSELNVNALLLGDSALYLCASTLWVAGVSTDTQYFGPGTRLTVL.

The chain has TRBV6-5 and TRBJ2-7, with 12 nucleotides matching TRBD1. Looked up from germline, CDR1 is MNHEY and CDR2 is SVGAGI. V was clipped by 0 bases and J by 0 bases; unmatched bases: 0. This CDR3 is 16 amino acids long. Here the CDR3 reads CASSYSGQGASYEQYF. CDR3 nucleotide sequence: TGTGCCAGCAGTTACTCGGGACAGGGGGCCTCCTACGAGCAGTACTTC.

The chain joins TRBV19 to TRBJ2-5; a weak D match, TRBD1 (7 bases). Germline-derived CDR1 and CDR2 are LNHDA and SQIVND (reference sequence). The ends were cut back, 6 bases at V and 5 bases at J, with 16 bases in the middle. The CDR3 is 14 amino acids. CDR3 region: CASSQGVRGETQYF. CDR3 in DNA: TGTGCCAGTAGCCAGGGGGTTCGGGGGGAGACCCAGTACTTC.

This clone was counted once. This chain connects TRBV18 to TRBJ1-1; D may be TRBD1 (6 bases). The CDR3 is 14 residues long. Germline assignment: CDR1 KGHSH and CDR2 LQKENI. The V end lost 4 bases, the J end lost 3 bases, and 12 bases lay between the germline ends. In DNA form, the CDR3 reads TGTGCCAGCTCACTACAGGGTGGGGACACTGAAGCTTTCTTT. This encodes CASSLQGGDTEAFF.

The rearrangement uses TRBV11-2 and TRBJ2-7; weak D call: TRBD2 (7 bases). This CDR3 is built from 17 residues. The V end lost 5 bases, the J end lost 0 bases, and 20 bases lay between the germline ends. Looked up from germline, CDR1 is SGHAT and CDR2 is FQNNGV. In DNA, the CDR3 is TGTGCCAGCAGCCCCAGTTGGCGGGGGCCGGGCTCCTACGAGCAGTACTTC. Its translation: CASSPSWRGPGSYEQYF.